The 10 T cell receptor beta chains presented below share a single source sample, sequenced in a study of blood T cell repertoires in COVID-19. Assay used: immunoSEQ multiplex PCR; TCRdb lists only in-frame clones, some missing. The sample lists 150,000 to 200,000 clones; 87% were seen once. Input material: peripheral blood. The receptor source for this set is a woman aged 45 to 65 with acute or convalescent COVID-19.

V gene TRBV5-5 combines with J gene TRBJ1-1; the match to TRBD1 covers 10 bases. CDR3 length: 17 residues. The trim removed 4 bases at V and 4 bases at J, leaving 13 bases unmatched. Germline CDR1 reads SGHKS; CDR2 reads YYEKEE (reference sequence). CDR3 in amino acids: CASSPVRTGGFGTEAFF. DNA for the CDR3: TGTGCCAGCAGCCCGGTGAGGACAGGGGGTTTTGGCACTGAAGCTTTCTTT.

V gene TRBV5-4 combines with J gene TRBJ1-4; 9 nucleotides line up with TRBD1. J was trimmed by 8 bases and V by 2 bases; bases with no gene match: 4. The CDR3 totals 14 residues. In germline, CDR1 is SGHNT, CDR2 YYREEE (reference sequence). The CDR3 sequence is CASSFGTGREKLFF. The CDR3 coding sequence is TGTGCCAGCAGCTTCGGGACAGGGCGAGAAAAACTGTTTTTT. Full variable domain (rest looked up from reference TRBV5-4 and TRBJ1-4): ETGVTQSPTHLIKTRGQQVTLRCSSQSGHNTVSWYQQALGQGPQFIFQYYREEENGRGNFPPRFSGLQFPNYSSELNVNALELDDSALYLCASSFGTGREKLFFGSGTQLSVL.

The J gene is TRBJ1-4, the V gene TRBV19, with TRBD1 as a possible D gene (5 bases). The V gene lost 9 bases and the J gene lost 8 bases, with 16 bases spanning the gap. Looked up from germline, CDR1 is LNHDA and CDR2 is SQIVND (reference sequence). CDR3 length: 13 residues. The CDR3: CASLGANGEKLFF. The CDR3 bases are TGTGCCAGCCTAGGGGCCAATGGGGAAAAACTGTTTTTT.

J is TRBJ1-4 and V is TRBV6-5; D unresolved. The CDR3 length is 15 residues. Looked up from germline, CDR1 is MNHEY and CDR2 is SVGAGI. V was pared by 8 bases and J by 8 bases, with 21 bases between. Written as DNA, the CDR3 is TGTGCCAGCCGGAGGGCAGCCGGTCGTGAAGAAAAACTGTTTTTT. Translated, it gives CASRRAAGREEKLFF.

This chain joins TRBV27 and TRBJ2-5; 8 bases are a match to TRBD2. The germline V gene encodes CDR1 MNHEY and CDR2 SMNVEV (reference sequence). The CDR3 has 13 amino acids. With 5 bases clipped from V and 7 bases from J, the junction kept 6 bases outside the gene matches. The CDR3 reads CASSRGAGGTQYF. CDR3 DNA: TGTGCCAGCAGTCGTGGGGCGGGGGGGACCCAGTACTTC.

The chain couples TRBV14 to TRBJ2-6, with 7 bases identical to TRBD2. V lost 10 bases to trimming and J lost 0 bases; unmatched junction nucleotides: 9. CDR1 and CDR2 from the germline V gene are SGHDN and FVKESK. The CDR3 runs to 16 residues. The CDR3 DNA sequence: TGTGCCACCAGAGGGAGGGGCGTCTCTGGGGCCAACGTCCTGACTTTC. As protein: CATRGRGVSGANVLTF.

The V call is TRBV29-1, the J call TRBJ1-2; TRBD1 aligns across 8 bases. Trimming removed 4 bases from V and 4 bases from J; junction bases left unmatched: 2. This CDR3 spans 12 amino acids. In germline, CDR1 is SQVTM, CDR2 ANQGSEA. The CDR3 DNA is TGCAGCGTTGGACAGGGGCTCTATGGCTACACCTTC. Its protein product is CSVGQGLYGYTF.

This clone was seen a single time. Here the CDR3 DNA reads TGTGCCAGCAGTGAAGATAGGTTCGGTGGCGGGAACAATGAGCAGTTCTTC. Protein: CASSEDRFGGGNNEQFF. The genes are TRBV2 and TRBJ2-1; D might be TRBD2 (6 bases). Germline CDR1 SNHLY, CDR2 FYNNEI. CDR3 length: 17 amino acids. Trimming took off 1 base at V and 5 bases at J, with 18 bases between the two ends.

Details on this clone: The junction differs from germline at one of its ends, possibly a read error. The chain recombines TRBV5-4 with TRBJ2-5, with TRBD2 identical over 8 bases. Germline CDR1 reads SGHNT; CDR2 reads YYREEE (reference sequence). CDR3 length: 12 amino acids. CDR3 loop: CGGGRGGETQYF. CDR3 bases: TGCGGGGGGGGCCGAGGAGGAGAGACCCAGTACTTC.

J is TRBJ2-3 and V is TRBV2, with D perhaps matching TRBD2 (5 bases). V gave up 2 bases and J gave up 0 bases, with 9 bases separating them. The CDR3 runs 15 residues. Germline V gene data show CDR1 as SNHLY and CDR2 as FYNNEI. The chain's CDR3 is CASSEYGISTDTQYF. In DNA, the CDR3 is TGTGCCAGCAGTGAATACGGGATTAGCACAGATACGCAGTATTTT.